This entry concerns a single T cell receptor beta chain. The junction and the germline gene differ at one end; a read error may be behind it. This CDR3 region has 14 residues. Germline assignment: CDR1 LGHNA and CDR2 YNFKEQ. These data come from a study of beta chain features in type 1 diabetes. Expressed TCRB transcripts were sequenced after all isolated RNA was converted to cDNA. Sequencing used immunoSEQ multiplex PCR; TCRdb keeps in-frame clones, though not all of them. In the table there are 680,000 or so clones, about 14% of which are singletons. The sequenced material came from naive CD4+ T cells from blood. The receptor comes from a man between 18 and 35 years old in good health. The V and J genes are TRBV4-2 and TRBJ2-1; D is perhaps TRBD1 (6 bases). The CDR3 sequence is CASSQEPTVGHWLF. CDR3 coding DNA: TGTGCCAGCAGCCAAGAACCCACTGTGGGACATTGGCTCTTC.